The entry below describes one T cell receptor beta chain. What it binds is not known. Germline CDR1 PRHDT, CDR2 FYEKMQ (reference sequence). CDR3 length equals 16 residues. The germline V and J ends were trimmed by 3 bases and 0 bases, with 12 bases remaining between them. These data come from a study of siplizumab effects on memory and regulatory T cells. The study's findings and limits: Solely a minor proportion of alloreactive clones could be assigned to unstimulated subsets. The diversity of naive T cells seemed greater than that of memory cells, and their alloresponse contribution seemed major.

For every sample, about 10^5 TCR templates were assayed. Profiling relied on immunoSEQ multiplex PCR, and the TCRdb table lists in-frame clones only, not all of them. In the table there are 80,000 to 95,000 clones, 95% of which are singletons. This chain joins TRBV13 and TRBJ1-5; D is perhaps TRBD1 (6 bases). The TCR was taken from a human donor in good health. Sequencing was done on a sample of CD8+ T cells sorted from blood. CDR3 loop: CASSLGGQYSNQPQHF. DNA of the CDR3: TGTGCCAGCAGCTTGGGCGGACAGTATAGCAATCAGCCCCAGCATTTT.